This T cell receptor beta chain comes out of a study of blood T cells in healthy people across ages. A sample-barcoded 5' primer and a J-beta primer mix were used in a second PCR of roughly 7 to 12 cycles. TCRdb recomputed calls from the 5' RACE reads with MiXCR, one row per CDR3 protein. Among around 1,500,000 distinct CDR3 sequences, 42% were seen once, and the ten largest hold approximately 7.9%. This clonotype was picked up a small number of times. Trimming pared 8 bases from V and 6 bases from J, leaving 7 bases between. The CDR3 consists of 10 residues. Germline V gene sequence: CDR1 MGHDK, CDR2 SYGVNS.

The receptor comes from a woman aged 18 to 35 in good health. The J gene is TRBJ1-1, the V gene TRBV25-1; D not certain. The sequenced material came from blood. The CDR3 DNA reads as TGTGCCAGCGGGTCCCCTGAAGCTTTCTTT. This codes for CASGSPEAFF. Variable domain in full (rest from reference TRBV25-1 and TRBJ1-1): EADIYQTPRYLVIGTGKKITLECSQTMGHDKMYWYQQDPGMELHLIHYSYGVNSTEKGDLSSESTVSRIRTEHFPLTLESARPSHTSQYLCASGSPEAFFGQGTRLTVV.